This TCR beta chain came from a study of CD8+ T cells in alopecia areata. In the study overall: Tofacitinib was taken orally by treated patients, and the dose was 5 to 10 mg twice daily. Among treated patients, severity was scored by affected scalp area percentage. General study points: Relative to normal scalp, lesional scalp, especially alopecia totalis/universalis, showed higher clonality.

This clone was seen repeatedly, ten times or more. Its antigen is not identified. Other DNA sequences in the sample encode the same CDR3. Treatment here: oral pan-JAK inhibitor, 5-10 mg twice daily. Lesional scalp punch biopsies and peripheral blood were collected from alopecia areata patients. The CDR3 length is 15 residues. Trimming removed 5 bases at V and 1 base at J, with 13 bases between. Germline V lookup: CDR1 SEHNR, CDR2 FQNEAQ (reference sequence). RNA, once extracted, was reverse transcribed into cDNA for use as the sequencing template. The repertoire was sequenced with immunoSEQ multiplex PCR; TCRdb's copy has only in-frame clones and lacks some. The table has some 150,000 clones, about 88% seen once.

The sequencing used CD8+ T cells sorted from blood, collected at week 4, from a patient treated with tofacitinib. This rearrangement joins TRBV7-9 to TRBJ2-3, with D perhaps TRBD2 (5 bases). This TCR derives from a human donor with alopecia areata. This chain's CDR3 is CASSPPGSGTDTQYF. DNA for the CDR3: TGTGCCAGCAGCCCACCTGGTAGCGGCACAGATACGCAGTATTTT.